The clone carrying this T cell receptor beta chain was recorded a few times. The data are from a study of response to subunit inactivated influenza vaccine. TCRdb itself ran the RT-PCR reads through MiXCR, one entry per CDR3 protein. The sample has a few hundred thousand distinct CDR3 sequences, around 11% seen once. Germline V gene sequence: CDR1 MNHEY, CDR2 SVGEGT. V was shortened by 5 bases and J by 5 bases, with 16 bases between the two germline ends. The CDR3 extends over 14 amino acids. These data also formed part of another study, on T cells expressing NK-cell markers. From that paper: A 5'RACE template switching approach incorporating UMIs was used to make TCR beta cDNA. All TCR beta repertoires analysed originated from sorted CD3+CD56+NKG2C+, CD3+CD56+NKG2C- and CD3+CD56-NKG2C+ T cells. Alpha-beta TCR T cells were the sole sorting target in several experiments, owing to an anti-gamma-delta TCR antibody. The CD3+CD56-NKG2C+ fraction of a handful of donors was also led by these clonotypes.

V and J are TRBV6-2 or TRBV6-3 and TRBJ2-7, with D possibly TRBD1 on 6 matching bases. This sequence originates from a man in his fifties or sixties who received an inactivated influenza vaccine. The starting material was PBMCs from blood, obtained on the day of vaccination. This CDR3 reads CASSKTTGFDEQYF. DNA of the CDR3: TGTGCCAGCAGTAAAACAACAGGGTTCGACGAGCAGTACTTC.